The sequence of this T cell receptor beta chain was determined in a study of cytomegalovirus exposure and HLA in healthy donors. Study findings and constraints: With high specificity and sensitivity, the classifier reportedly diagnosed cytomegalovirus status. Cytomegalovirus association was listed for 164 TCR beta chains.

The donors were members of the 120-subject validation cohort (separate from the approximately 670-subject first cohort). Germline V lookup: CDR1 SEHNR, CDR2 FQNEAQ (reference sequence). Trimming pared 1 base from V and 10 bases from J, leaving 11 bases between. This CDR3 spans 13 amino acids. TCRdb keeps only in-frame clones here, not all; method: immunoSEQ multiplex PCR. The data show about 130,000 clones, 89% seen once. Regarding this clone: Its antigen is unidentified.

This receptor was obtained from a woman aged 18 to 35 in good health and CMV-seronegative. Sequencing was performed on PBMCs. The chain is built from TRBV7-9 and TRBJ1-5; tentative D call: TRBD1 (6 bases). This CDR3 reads CASSLGTDSPQHF. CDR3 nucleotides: TGTGCCAGCAGCTTAGGGACAGACAGTCCCCAGCATTTT.